This T cell receptor (beta chain) was sequenced for a study of CD8+ T cells in alopecia areata. Trimming took off 3 bases at V and 7 bases at J, with 11 bases between the two ends. The CDR3 totals 13 residues. Germline V gene sequence: CDR1 MNHEY, CDR2 SMNVEV (reference sequence). Overall study findings and caveats: Elevated clonality characterized lesional scalp relative to normal scalp, particularly in alopecia totalis/universalis.

Extraction of RNA preceded its reverse transcription into cDNA, which served as the sequencing template. Here immunoSEQ multiplex PCR was the method, and the copy in TCRdb shows in-frame clones only, minus some. This table holds around 120,000 clones, 35% to 40% found once. In regard to this clone: The antigen is not known.

The material sequenced was CD4+ T cells sorted from blood. This TCR came from a human donor with alopecia areata. The gene calls are TRBV27 and TRBJ2-3; D call uncertain. The CDR3 is CASSFLPSNTQYF. CDR3 nucleotide sequence: TGTGCCAGCAGTTTCCTGCCCTCCAATACGCAGTATTTT.